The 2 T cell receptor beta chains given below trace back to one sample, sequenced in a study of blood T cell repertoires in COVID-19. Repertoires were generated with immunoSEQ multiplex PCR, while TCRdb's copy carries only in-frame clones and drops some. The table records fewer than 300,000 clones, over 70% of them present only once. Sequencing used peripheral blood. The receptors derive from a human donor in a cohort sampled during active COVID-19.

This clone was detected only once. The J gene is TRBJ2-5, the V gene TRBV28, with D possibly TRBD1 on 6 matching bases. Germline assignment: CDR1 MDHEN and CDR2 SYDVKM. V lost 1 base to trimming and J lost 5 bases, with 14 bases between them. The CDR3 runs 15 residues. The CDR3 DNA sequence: TGTGCCAGCAGTTTATCCCTAGGGGGAAGGGAGACCCAGTACTTC. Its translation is CASSLSLGGRETQYF.

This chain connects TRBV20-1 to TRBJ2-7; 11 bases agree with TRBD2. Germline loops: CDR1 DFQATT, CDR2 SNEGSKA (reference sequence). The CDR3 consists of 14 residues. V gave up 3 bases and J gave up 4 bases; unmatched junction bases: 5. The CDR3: CSASPLAGGYEQYF. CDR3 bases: TGCAGTGCTAGTCCCCTAGCGGGAGGTTACGAGCAGTACTTC.